This T cell receptor beta chain originates from a study of post-analysis software for immune sequencing data. Built from TCR beta cDNA, the libraries had unique molecular identifiers in them. From around 1 to 10 million T cells, roughly 540,000 cDNA molecules were obtained. TCRdb re-called the PCR reads through MiXCR, storing one row per CDR3 protein. The data hold roughly 200,000 distinct CDR3 sequences, with about 30% observed a single time. CDR3 length equals 16 residues. The ends lost 4 bases at V and 7 bases at J; junction bases unmatched: 10. CDR1 and CDR2 (germline): MNHNS, SASEGT. Points from the study as a whole: Strong co-clustering by F measure was evident for samples that had been prepared in the same batch. The five TRBV segments detected at higher frequency in patients than in controls included TRBV5-6, TRBV5-1 and TRBV20-1.

About this clonotype: The target antigen is unknown.

The clonotype originates from a girl aged 2 to 17 with multiple sclerosis. Sample: blood. J is TRBJ2-7 and V is TRBV6-1; TRBD2 agrees at 13 bases. DNA of the CDR3: TGTGCCAGCAGTGGGGGGACTAGCGGGGCCTACAATGAGCAGTACTTC. It specifies CASSGGTSGAYNEQYF.